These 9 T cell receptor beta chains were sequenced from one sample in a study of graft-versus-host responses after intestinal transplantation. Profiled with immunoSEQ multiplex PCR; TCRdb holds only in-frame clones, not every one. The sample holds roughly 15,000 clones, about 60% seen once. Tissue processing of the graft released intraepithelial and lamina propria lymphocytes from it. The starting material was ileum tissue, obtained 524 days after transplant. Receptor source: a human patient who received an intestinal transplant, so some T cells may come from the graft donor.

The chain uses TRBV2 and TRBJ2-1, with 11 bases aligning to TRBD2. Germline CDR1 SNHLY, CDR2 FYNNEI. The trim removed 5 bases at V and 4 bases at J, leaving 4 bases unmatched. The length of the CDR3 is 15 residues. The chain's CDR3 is CASSRTSGGYNEQFF. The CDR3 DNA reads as TGTGCCAGCAGTCGTACTAGCGGGGGATACAATGAGCAGTTCTTC. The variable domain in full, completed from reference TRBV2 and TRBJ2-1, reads EPEVTQTPSHQVTQMGQEVILRCVPISNHLYFYWYRQILGQKVEFLVSFYNNEISEKSEIFDDQFSVERPDGSNFTLKIRSTKLEDSAMYFCASSRTSGGYNEQFFGPGTRLTVL.

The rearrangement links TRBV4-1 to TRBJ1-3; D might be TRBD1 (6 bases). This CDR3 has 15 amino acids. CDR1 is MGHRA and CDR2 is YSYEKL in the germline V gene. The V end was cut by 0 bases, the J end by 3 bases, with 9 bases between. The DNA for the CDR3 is TGCGCCAGCAGCCAAGAGGGGGCAAATGGAAACACCATATATTTT. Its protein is CASSQEGANGNTIYF.

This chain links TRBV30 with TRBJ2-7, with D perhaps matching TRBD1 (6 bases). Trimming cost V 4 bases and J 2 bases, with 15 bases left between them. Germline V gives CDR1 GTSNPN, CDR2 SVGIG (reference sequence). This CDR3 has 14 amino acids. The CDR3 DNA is TGTGCCTGGATACGGACAGAGGGGACCTACGAGCAGTACTTC. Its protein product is CAWIRTEGTYEQYF.

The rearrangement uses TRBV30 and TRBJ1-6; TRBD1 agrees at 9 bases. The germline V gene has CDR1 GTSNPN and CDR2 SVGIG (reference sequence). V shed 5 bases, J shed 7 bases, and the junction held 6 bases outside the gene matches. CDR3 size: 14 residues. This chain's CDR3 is CAWGTGLENSPLHF. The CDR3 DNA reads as TGTGCCTGGGGGACAGGGCTCGAGAATTCACCCCTCCACTTT.

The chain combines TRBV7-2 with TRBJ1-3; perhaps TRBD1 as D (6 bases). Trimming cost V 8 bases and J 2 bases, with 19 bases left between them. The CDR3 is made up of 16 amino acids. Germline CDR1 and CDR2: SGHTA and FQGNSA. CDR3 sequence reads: CASGPGGGATGNTIYF. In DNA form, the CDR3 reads TGTGCCAGCGGACCTGGCGGGGGGGCTACTGGAAACACCATATATTTT. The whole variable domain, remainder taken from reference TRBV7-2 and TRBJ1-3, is GAGVSQSPSNKVTEKGKDVELRCDPISGHTALYWYRQSLGQGLEFLIYFQGNSAPDKSGLPSDRFSAERTGGSVSTLTIQRTQQEDSAVYLCASGPGGGATGNTIYFGEGSWLTVV.

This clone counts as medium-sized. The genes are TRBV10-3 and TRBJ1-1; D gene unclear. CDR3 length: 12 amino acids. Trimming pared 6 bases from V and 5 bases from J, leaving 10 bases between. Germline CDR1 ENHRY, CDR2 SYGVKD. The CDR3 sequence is CAIRAGMTEAFF. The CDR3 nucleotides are TGTGCCATCAGAGCGGGGATGACTGAAGCTTTCTTT.

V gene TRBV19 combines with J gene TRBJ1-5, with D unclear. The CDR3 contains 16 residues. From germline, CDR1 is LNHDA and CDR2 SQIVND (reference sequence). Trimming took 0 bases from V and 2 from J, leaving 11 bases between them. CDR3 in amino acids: CASSIEMGTGNQPQHF. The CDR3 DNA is TGTGCCAGTAGTATAGAAATGGGCACAGGCAATCAGCCCCAGCATTTT.

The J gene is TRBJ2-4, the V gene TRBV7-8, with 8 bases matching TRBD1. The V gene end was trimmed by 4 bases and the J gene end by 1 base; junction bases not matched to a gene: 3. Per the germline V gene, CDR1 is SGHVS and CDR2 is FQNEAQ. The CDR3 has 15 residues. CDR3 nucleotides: TGTGCCAGCAGCTCCGGACAGGGCGCCAAAAACATTCAGTACTTC. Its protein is CASSSGQGAKNIQYF.

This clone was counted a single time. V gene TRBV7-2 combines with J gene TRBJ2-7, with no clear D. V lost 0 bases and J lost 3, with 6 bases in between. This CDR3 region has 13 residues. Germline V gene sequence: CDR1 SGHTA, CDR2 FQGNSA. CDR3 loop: CASSLAFYYEQYF. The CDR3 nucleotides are TGTGCCAGCAGCTTAGCCTTTTACTACGAGCAGTACTTC.